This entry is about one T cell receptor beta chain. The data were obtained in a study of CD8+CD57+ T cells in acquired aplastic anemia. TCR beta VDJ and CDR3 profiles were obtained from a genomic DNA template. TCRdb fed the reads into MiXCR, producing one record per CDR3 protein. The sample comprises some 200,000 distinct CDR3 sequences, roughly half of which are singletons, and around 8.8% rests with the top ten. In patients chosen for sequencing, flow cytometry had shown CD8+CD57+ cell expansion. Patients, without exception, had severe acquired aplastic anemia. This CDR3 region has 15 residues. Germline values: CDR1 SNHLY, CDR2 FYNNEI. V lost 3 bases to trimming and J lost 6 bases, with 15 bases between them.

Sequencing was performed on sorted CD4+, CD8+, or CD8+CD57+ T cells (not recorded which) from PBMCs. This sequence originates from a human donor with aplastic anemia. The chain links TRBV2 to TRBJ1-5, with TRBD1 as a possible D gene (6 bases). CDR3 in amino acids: CASSEASGAGQPQHF. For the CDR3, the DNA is TGTGCCAGCAGTGAGGCCTCAGGGGCAGGTCAGCCCCAGCATTTT.